The next 9 T cell receptor beta chains were all read from a single sample in a study of T cells in localized non-small cell lung cancer (dated by TCRdb to the early 2020s). Libraries were made using the immunoSEQ multiplex PCR assay. This is the immuneACCESS table as TCRdb keeps it, with only in-frame sequences that have V and J called. A part of the clones is gone; compared with another copy, unresolved V genes explain less than half, and the rest is unexplained. The sample includes some 41,000 clones, with around 83% observed a single time. Approximately 7.8% of the sample is taken by the ten largest. Sequencing used PBMCs, obtained before any cancer treatment. These receptors all come from a man aged 40 to 69 with stage II lung adenocarcinoma.

The CDR3 reads CASSRTLVNNEQFF. The CDR3 coding sequence is TGTGCCAGCAGCCGCACACTAGTAAACAATGAGCAGTTCTTC. The genes are TRBV14 and TRBJ2-1, with D maybe TRBD2 (5 bases). Germline V gives CDR1 SGHDN, CDR2 FVKESK. The CDR3 runs to 14 residues. Trimming shortened V by 4 bases and J by 5 bases, and 12 bases separated the two germline ends.

The chain joins TRBV14 to TRBJ2-7, with D maybe TRBD1 (6 bases). The CDR3 is 16 amino acids. Germline V gene data show CDR1 as SGHDN and CDR2 as FVKESK. V was pared by 0 bases and J by 0 bases, with 12 bases between. The CDR3, as DNA: TGTGCCAGCAGCCAAGACTCAGGGGTGCGCTCCTACGAGCAGTACTTC. This codes for CASSQDSGVRSYEQYF.

The gene calls are TRBV15 and TRBJ2-7; 10 positions match TRBD2. CDR1 LNHNV and CDR2 YYDKDF come from the germline V gene (reference sequence). The CDR3 extends over 15 amino acids. V was clipped by 1 base and J by 6 bases; unmatched bases: 6. DNA of the CDR3: TGTGCCACCAGCAGAGTAATAGCGGGAGGATCCGAGCAGTACTTC. This sequence encodes CATSRVIAGGSEQYF.

The rearrangement links TRBV6-5 to TRBJ2-3, with TRBD2 as a possible D gene (6 bases). This CDR3 has 14 amino acids. V lost 7 bases and J 0 bases, leaving 11 bases between the germline ends. Germline CDR1 is MNHEY and CDR2 is SVGAGI. The CDR3 loop is CASKRDLSTDTQYF. CDR3 sequence (DNA): TGTGCCAGCAAAAGGGACTTAAGCACAGATACGCAGTATTTT.

This rearrangement joins TRBV19 to TRBJ2-7, with unresolved D. From germline, CDR1 is LNHDA and CDR2 SQIVND (reference sequence). This CDR3 has 13 amino acids. Trimming cost V 1 base and J 3 bases, with 7 bases left between them. CDR3 DNA: TGTGCCAGTAGTATAGTTCACGGCTACGAGCAGTACTTC. Residues: CASSIVHGYEQYF.

The CDR3 is CASKRIEGKGWFF. The CDR3 nucleotides are TGTGCCAGCAAACGGATCGAGGGGAAGGGGTGGTTCTTC. The V gene is TRBV6-1, the J gene TRBJ2-1; D may be TRBD1 or TRBD2 (5 bases each). Germline assignment: CDR1 MNHNS and CDR2 SASEGT. Between the trimmed V and J ends, which lost 7 bases and 15 bases, there was a span of 22 bases. The CDR3 spans 13 residues.

The CDR3 sequence: CASSPGQGGGGEQYF. DNA of the CDR3: TGTGCCAGCTCACCCGGCCAGGGGGGTGGAGGCGAGCAGTACTTC. The chain has TRBV18 and TRBJ2-7; tentative D call: TRBD1 (7 bases). Germline V gives CDR1 KGHSH, CDR2 LQKENI. Deletions cut 3 bases from V and 6 bases from J, with 18 bases between. The CDR3 loop spans 15 amino acids.

The chain uses TRBV27 and TRBJ1-5; perhaps TRBD1 as D (5 bases). CDR1 is MNHEY, CDR2 SMNVEV, per germline (reference sequence). This CDR3 has 14 amino acids. Between the trimmed V and J ends, which lost 6 bases and 3 bases, there was a span of 12 bases. CDR3 amino acids: CASRIGGANQPQHF. Here the CDR3 DNA reads TGTGCCAGCAGAATAGGAGGGGCCAATCAGCCCCAGCATTTT.

The chain is built from TRBV4-3 and TRBJ2-7; 8 bases match TRBD2. Germline lookup yields CDR1 LGHNA and CDR2 YSLEER. V dropped 4 bases and J dropped 2; count of bases not matched to a gene: 4. This CDR3 is 14 amino acids long. In DNA form, the CDR3 reads TGCGCCAGCAGCCTGGGACTAGGGGCCTACGAGCAGTACTTC. Protein sequence: CASSLGLGAYEQYF.